Given below is one T cell receptor (beta chain) in context. Allocation to cohorts depended on clinical history reported by the participants. Before being deemed recovered, Cohort 3 donors had two negative PCRs, clearance, or symptom resolution. V was clipped by 3 bases and J by 5 bases; unmatched bases: 3. The germline V gene has CDR1 KGHSH and CDR2 LQKENI. The CDR3 spans 15 residues. The data were obtained in a study of blood T cell repertoires in COVID-19. Turning to the study itself: The United States, Italy and Spain provided the acute and convalescent COVID-19 samples.

Only in-frame clones appear in the TCRdb table, and some are missing; sequencing was by immunoSEQ multiplex PCR. The sample lists some 390,000 clones; 75% to 90% were seen once. The J gene is TRBJ1-6, the V gene TRBV18, with TRBD1 matching over 8 bases. The TCR sequence derives from a man aged 25 to 40 who had recovered from COVID-19. The sample was PBMCs or T cells enriched from blood (not recorded which). CDR3 region: CASSPPGQDNSPLHF. For the CDR3, the DNA is TGTGCCAGCTCACCGCCGGGACAGGATAATTCACCCCTCCACTTT.